This T cell receptor beta chain was captured by sequencing in a study of blood T cells in healthy people across ages. This CDR3 spans 15 amino acids. V was clipped by 0 bases and J by 9 bases, with 15 bases between them. Germline V gives CDR1 MGHRA, CDR2 YSYEKL. Researchers collected ten milliliters of peripheral blood from every single donor. Per sample, extraction of total RNA gave at least 6 micrograms in every case. A second PCR of 7 to 11 cycles used a sample-barcoded 5' primer and a J-beta primer mix. A single record per CDR3 protein comes from TCRdb applying MiXCR to the 5' RACE reads. The sample has 1.5 million or so distinct CDR3 sequences; less than 45% are singletons.

The sequence came from a woman in her late teens or twenties in good health. The chain uses TRBV4-1 and TRBJ1-5; possible D gene TRBD1, 5 bases. Sequencing was performed on blood. CDR3 amino acids: CASSQDGLGGRPQHF. CDR3 coding DNA: TGCGCCAGCAGCCAAGATGGGCTTGGGGGGAGGCCCCAGCATTTT.